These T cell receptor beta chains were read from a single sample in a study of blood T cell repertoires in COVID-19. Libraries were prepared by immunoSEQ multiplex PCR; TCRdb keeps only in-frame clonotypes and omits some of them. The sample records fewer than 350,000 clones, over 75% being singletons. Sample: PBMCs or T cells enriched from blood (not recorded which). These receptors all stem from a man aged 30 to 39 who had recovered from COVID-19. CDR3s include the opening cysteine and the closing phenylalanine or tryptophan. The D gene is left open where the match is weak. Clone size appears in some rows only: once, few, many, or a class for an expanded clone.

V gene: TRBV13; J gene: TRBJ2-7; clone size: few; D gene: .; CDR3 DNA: TGTGCCAGCAGCGTGGGCCCCGGCTACGAGCAGTACTTC; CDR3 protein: CASSVGPGYEQYF
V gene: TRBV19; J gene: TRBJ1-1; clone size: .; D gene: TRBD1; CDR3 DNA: TGTGCCAGTAGTGCCAGACAGGGGGCCATGGACACTGAAGCTTTCTTT; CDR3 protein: CASSARQGAMDTEAFF
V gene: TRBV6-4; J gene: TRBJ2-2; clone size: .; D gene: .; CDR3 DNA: TGTGCCAGCAGTGACTCGACTACCGGGGAGCTGTTTTTT; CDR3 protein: CASSDSTTGELFF
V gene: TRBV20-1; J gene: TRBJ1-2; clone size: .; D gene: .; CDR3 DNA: TGCAGTGCTAACGAGCTGAATGGCTACACCTTC; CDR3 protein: CSANELNGYTF
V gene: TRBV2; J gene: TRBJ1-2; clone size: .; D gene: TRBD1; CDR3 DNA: TGTGCCAGCAGAGCAGACAGGGGGAGAATCTATGGCTACACCTTC; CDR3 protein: CASRADRGRIYGYTF
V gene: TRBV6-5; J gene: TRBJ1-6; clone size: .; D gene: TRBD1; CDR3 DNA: TGTGCCAGCGGGGACAGGATTAATTCACCCCTCCACTTT; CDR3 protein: CASGDRINSPLHF
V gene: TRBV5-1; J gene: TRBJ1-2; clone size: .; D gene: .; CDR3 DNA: TGCGCCAGCAGCGACCCCAGATCGGGGGGCTACACCTTC; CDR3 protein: CASSDPRSGGYTF
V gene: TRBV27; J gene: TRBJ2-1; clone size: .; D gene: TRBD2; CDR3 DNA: TGTGCCAGCAGTCCCGTGACTAGCGGGGGTGCGAATGAGCAGTTCTTC; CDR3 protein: CASSPVTSGGANEQFF
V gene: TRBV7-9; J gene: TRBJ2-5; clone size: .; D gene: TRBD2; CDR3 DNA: TGTGCCAGCAGCAGCACTAGCGACGCGGGGACCCAGTACTTC; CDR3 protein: CASSSTSDAGTQYF
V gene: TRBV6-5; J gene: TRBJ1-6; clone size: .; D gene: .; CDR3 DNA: TGTGCCAGCAAGTGGGAGAGCTCCTATAATTCACCCCTCCACTTT; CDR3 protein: CASKWESSYNSPLHF
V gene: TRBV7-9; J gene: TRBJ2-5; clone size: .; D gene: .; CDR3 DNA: TGTGCCAGCAGCTTAGTTAGGGGTCCGATGCTACCAGAGACCCAGTACTTC; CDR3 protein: CASSLVRGPMLPETQYF
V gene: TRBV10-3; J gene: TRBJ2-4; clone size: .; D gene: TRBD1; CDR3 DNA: TGTGCCATCAACTCCGACAGGGCAAACATTCAGTACTTC; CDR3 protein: CAINSDRANIQYF
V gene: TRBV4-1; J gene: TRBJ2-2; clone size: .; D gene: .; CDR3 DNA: TGCGCCAGCAGCCAAACGGGGTACACCGGGGAGCTGTTTTTT; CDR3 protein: CASSQTGYTGELFF